This TCR beta chain was retrieved from a study of T cells in Graves' hyperthyroidism and ophthalmopathy. Whole-study results and caveats: Before onset, by a median of around six months, the model predicted ophthalmopathy. Most thyroid clonotypes that were expanded above 0.001 also turned up in blood.

RNA transcripts were the template for amplifying TCR beta CDR3 regions. First-round RT-PCR targeting the TCR CDR3 was performed with the HTBI primer set. In TCRdb, the multiplex PCR reads were re-called with MiXCR into one record per CDR3 protein. The sample yields 300,000 to 350,000 distinct CDR3 sequences, 15% to 20% seen once. This clonotype was found many times. The antigen is not known. This CDR3 is built from 13 residues. V dropped 6 bases and J dropped 4 bases, with 12 bases sitting between them. CDR1 is SQVTM and CDR2 is ANQGSEA in the germline V gene. Patients having uncontrolled infection, another autoimmune disease, pregnancy or lactation were not included. Each 10 ml fresh peripheral blood draw supplied the PBMCs.

The sequencing sample was made of blood. The chain carries TRBV29-1 and TRBJ2-2; weak D call: TRBD1 (5 bases). The source of this sequence is a woman between 40 and 50 years old with Graves' ophthalmopathy. Written as DNA, the CDR3 is TGCAGCGTGCCAAGAAGGGGCACCGGGGAGCTGTTTTTT. Translating it yields CSVPRRGTGELFF.